Sequencing of this TCR beta chain was carried out in a study of cytomegalovirus exposure and HLA in healthy donors (dated by TCRdb to 2016 to 2017). About the study as a whole: An earlier analysis of roughly 500 of the donors reported approximately 290 Gb of sequence data and some 120 million unique TCR beta sequences from 150 million to 200 million T cells. Because of strong linkage in the cohort, roughly five DR-DQ haplotypes were treated as single units for association and clustering. Every repertoire in the discovery cohort had been generated on one and the same sequencing platform. The study was designed to test whether signatures of past pathogen exposure could be identified by cataloging public T cell receptors. Of the approximately 400 genotyped donors, roughly 76% were placed in the genetic ancestry cluster associated with self-reported Caucasian donors. Roughly 300 gigabases of sequencing data and 91 million or so unique TCR sequences made up an early release that covered under 750 HLA-typed donors. Typing coverage differed by locus: A, B, C, DRB1 and DQB1 were typed in roughly 629-630 donors, DQA1 in roughly 500, DPA1 in 606, and DPB1 in approximately 450. Genome-wide SNP genotypes for about 65% of the 666 donors were used in a later genetic analysis, which treated that subset as a discovery cohort. Alongside the repertoire data, information on donor age, sex, ethnicity and CMV serostatus was compiled. A later analysis re-examined previously published TCR beta repertoires from 610 or so donors and added high-resolution HLA genotyping to investigate patterns of TCR occurrence. Both class I and class II loci were covered by HLA typing, at four-digit resolution. In the later analysis, no new phenotypic data were used to find candidate immune exposures; instead, reliance was placed on TCR beta sequences and their occurrence across donors. To predict cytomegalovirus infection status, the study brought together high-throughput TCR immunosequencing, statistical association of individual TCRs with disease status, and machine learning. Besides the first cohort of approximately 710 subjects, a separate validation cohort made up of 120 or so different subjects was used. Using immunosequencing, the study profiled T cell repertoires from 550 to 750 subjects and related those repertoires to cytomegalovirus serostatus. On average, roughly 240,000 unique TCR beta nucleotide sequences were sequenced per donor among some 420 genotyped donors of the cohort, with 15% to 20% of those sequences being non-productive. An earlier analysis of 587 of the donors used high-throughput TCR beta sequencing to judge whether each TCR beta V gene segment behaved as functional or pseudogenic. Points the paper makes about the study in general: In a later analysis, some 17,000 TCR beta sequences were associated with specific HLA alleles at a false discovery rate of 0.05. In a later analysis, most CMV-associated TCR beta chains were found to appear HLA-restricted, with HLA associations seemingly driven largely by CMV exposure. A further reported finding was that TCR beta sequences accurately predicted the HLA-A and HLA-B alleles for most subjects in the first cohort. Approximately 16 rarely observed V segments, including chromosome 9 orphons, were excluded from the earlier analysis of several hundred of the donors because counts were too low. The classifier was reported to diagnose cytomegalovirus status with high specificity and sensitivity in both the original and validation cohorts. The cohort was sequenced for TCR beta chains only, and without alpha or paired-chain data the features that could be detected were limited. In a later analysis, HLA-associated TCR beta chains showed more clonal expansion and lower generation probabilities than non-associated chains that were equally common. The authors suggested that the approach could potentially be generalized to other disease states and immunological phenotypes. Because HLA typing was missing for some donors at each locus, association tests included only the typed subset. A few of the identified cytomegalovirus-associated TCR beta chains were confirmed in vitro to be specific for cytomegalovirus antigens. The study listed 164 TCR beta chains as associated with cytomegalovirus. According to a later analysis, TCR association rates differed among HLA loci, with DRB1 alleles showing the most associated TCRs and HLA-C alleles showing the fewest. A cluster of highly shared sequence variants was judged likely to represent a technical artifact of the sequencing pipeline. V-gene and J-gene trimming of TCR beta chains was associated with a missense DCLRE1C variant in a later genetic analysis, and the association was replicated in an independent cohort. Because the 87-base-pair reads could not distinguish some IMGT-functional V segments, including TRBV6-2 and TRBV6-3, those segments were excluded. Linkage disequilibrium might explain the correlated functional status among segregating V segments, but an unknown experimental factor could not be excluded. In a later analysis, several top co-occurrence clusters were reported to appear linked to parvovirus B19, influenza, CMV and Epstein-Barr virus. The only immune exposure information available for the cohort was CMV serostatus. The presence/absence analyses assumed that sequencing depth was roughly uniform across donors, and that assumption may not be true. In an earlier analysis of more than 450 of the donors, most TCR beta V segments were observed in productive rearrangements about 87% or about 30% of the time, broadly matching IMGT annotations. When HLA alleles, especially DR and DQ, strongly co-occurred, attributing TCR associations to individual alleles was difficult. Across donors, most TCR sequences were observed very rarely, whereas some public TCRs were present in many individuals. According to a later genetic analysis, donors in an Asian-associated ancestry cluster had fewer N-insertions in productive TCRs than the roughly 670-donor mean.

The junction carries 11 bases between V and J, which are trimmed by 5 bases and 9 bases respectively. Taken from the germline V gene (reference sequence), the CDR1 and CDR2 loops are LNHDA and SQIVND. Including cysteine and phenylalanine, the CDR3 has 12 amino acids. Left in the record is the CDR3 DNA by itself, 36 bases read in frame from the first base. The library was prepared using the immunoSEQ multiplex PCR assay. The multiplex PCR relied on a mix of 60 forward primers for TCR Vbeta segments and 13 reverse primers for TCR Jbeta segments. Amplification of the CDR3 region of rearranged TCR beta genes was performed with a multiplex PCR assay on genomic DNA. On the Illumina HiSeq System, the amplified TCR beta libraries were sequenced as 87-base-pair reads. From the authors' description of their analysis: A later analysis tallied tens of millions of unique TCR beta chains across the 700 or so repertoires, and around 9.9 million of those chains were shared by two or more donors. Raw reads were error-corrected and collapsed into unique sequences with a nearest-neighbor algorithm that merged closely related sequences to remove PCR and sequencing errors. CDR3 sequences were aligned to IMGT reference sequences to assign V, D and J gene segments. For a sequence to be retained, a match of at least six nucleotides to both a V gene segment and a J gene segment was required. Rearrangements were classified as productive when the CDR3 lacked stop codons and remained in frame with V and J, and all other rearrangements were classified as non-productive. CDR3 was defined according to IMGT convention as the region running from the second conserved V-encoded cysteine to the conserved J-encoded phenylalanine. In an earlier analysis of approximately 590 of the donors, sequences lacking an unambiguous match to a single V gene segment were excluded. An earlier analysis of roughly 590 of the donors called V segments functional above 56.7% productive rearrangements and segregating when the between-donor standard deviation exceeded 5%. A statistical classification framework was built to diagnose cytomegalovirus status from the catalog of TCR beta chain sequences. In a later analysis, V and J genes were assigned by comparing TCR nucleotide sequences against IMGT/GENE-DB human TR gene sequences. A later analysis assigned CDR3 sequences and most-parsimonious VDJ recombination scenarios with the TCRdist pipeline. In a later analysis, each TCR beta chain was defined by its CDR3 amino acid sequence together with its V-gene family, and reads without a unique V-gene family were excluded. To address suspected cross-contamination and a sequencing artifact, a later analysis removed approximately 590 highly shared, low-generation-probability nucleotide sequences. A later analysis calculated a clonal expansion index for each public chain from normalized within-repertoire ranks of inferred template counts. In a later analysis, generation probabilities were computed using a VDJ recombination model fitted to out-of-frame rearrangements, and the results were checked against IGoR. A later analysis scored TCR-TCR, TCR-HLA and TCR-CMV co-occurrence with hypergeometric tests, applying a repertoire-size bias correction to TCR pairs. False discovery rates were estimated in a later analysis by permuting HLA or CMV assignments 20 times. A later analysis grouped co-occurring TCRs with DBSCAN, adding TCRdist sequence similarity when clustering within HLA-allele-positive subsets. Repertoires with fewer than 30,000 or more than 120,000 public chains were left out of co-occurrence clustering, as were roughly five repertoires with anomalous nucleotide sharing. Entries here come from immuneACCESS through TCRdb and include only in-frame sequences with V and J called. Some clones fail to appear in such tables; in the studies checked, an unresolved V gene covers under half of the shortfall, and the cause of the remainder is unknown. That table gives V, J and clone size, and the DNA gave D and trimming. The sample's clone listing holds some 130,000 clones. The ten top clones hold about 1.5% of the sample.

For this clone: Its antigen is currently not known.

The cohort consisted of 670 or so healthy bone marrow donors. All cohort members were sampled while nominally healthy, although unrecorded immune exposures were likely present. The donor tested CMV seropositive and was one of the 289 seropositive cohort members. Each donor provided a peripheral blood sample, and peripheral blood mononuclear cells were used for TCR beta sequencing. The Qiagen DNeasy Blood Extraction Kit was used to extract genomic DNA from the blood cell samples. The sequence derives from a woman between 40 and 55 years old in good health and CMV-seropositive. Sequencing used PBMCs. The rearrangement combines TRBV19 with TRBJ1-5; the D gene identity is not certain. The DNA sequence is as follows: TGTGCCAGTAGTGCGTTAGATCCGCCCCAGCATTTT. Translation gives CASSALDPPQHF.